Listed here are 13 T cell receptor beta chains from one sample, sequenced in a study of blood T cell repertoires in COVID-19. Profiled with immunoSEQ multiplex PCR; TCRdb holds only in-frame clones, not every one. The data show 200,000 or so clones, 80% to 90% seen once. What was sequenced was peripheral blood. Receptor source: a woman aged 80 or older with acute or convalescent COVID-19.

The genes are TRBV5-5 and TRBJ2-5; D perhaps matches TRBD2 (6 bases). The CDR3 is made up of 14 amino acids. The germline gives CDR1 SGHKS, CDR2 YYEKEE (reference sequence). Trimming took off 4 bases at V and 4 bases at J, with 14 bases between the two ends. The CDR3 DNA follows: TGTGCCAGCAGCAACTCGGGACTGATAGAGACCCAGTACTTC. It is translated as CASSNSGLIETQYF. The full variable domain, rest sourced from reference TRBV5-5 and TRBJ2-5, is DAGVTQSPTHLIKTRGQQVTLRCSPISGHKSVSWYQQVLGQGPQFIFQYYEKEERGRGNFPDRFSARQFPNYSSELNVNALLLGDSALYLCASSNSGLIETQYFGPGTRLLVL.

V gene TRBV11-2 combines with J gene TRBJ2-1; D not resolved. Per the germline V gene, CDR1 is SGHAT and CDR2 is FQNNGV. There are 13 residues in the CDR3. V was shortened by 5 bases and J by 3 bases, with 8 bases between the two germline ends. This CDR3 is CASSPGSYNEQFF. CDR3 nucleotide sequence: TGTGCCAGCAGCCCAGGTAGCTACAATGAGCAGTTCTTC. The full variable domain, its missing parts supplied by reference TRBV11-2 and TRBJ2-1, is EAGVAQSPRYKIIEKRQSVAFWCNPISGHATLYWYQQILGQGPKLLIQFQNNGVVDDSQLPKDRFSAERLKGVDSTLKIQPAKLEDSAVYLCASSPGSYNEQFFGPGTRLTVL.

This clone came up a few times. This sequence joins TRBV6-5 and TRBJ1-2; 9 nucleotides line up with TRBD1. This CDR3 region has 13 residues. Germline-derived CDR1 and CDR2 are MNHEY and SVGAGI. The J segment lost 10 bases and the V segment lost 4 bases, leaving 7 bases of the junction unmatched. CDR3 residues: CASSSAGTGNYTF. CDR3 sequence (DNA): TGTGCCAGCAGTTCGGCCGGGACAGGGAACTACACCTTC.

This clone was observed a few times. This chain joins TRBV5-1 and TRBJ2-2; TRBD1 is a possible D gene (5 bases). The CDR3 runs to 13 residues. Germline CDR1 reads SGHRS; CDR2 reads YFSETQ. The germline V and J ends were trimmed by 5 bases and 4 bases, with 9 bases remaining between them. The CDR3 bases are TGCGCCAGCAGATCAGGGTTCACCGGGGAGCTGTTTTTT. Translating it yields CASRSGFTGELFF. Drawing the rest from reference TRBV5-1 and TRBJ2-2, the complete variable domain is KAGVTQTPRYLIKTRGQQVTLSCSPISGHRSVSWYQQTPGQGLQFLFEYFSETQRNKGNFPGRFSGRQFSNSRSEMNVSTLELGDSALYLCASRSGFTGELFFGEGSRLTVL.

The chain carries TRBV19 and TRBJ2-1; D might be TRBD2 (5 bases). Germline V gene sequence: CDR1 LNHDA, CDR2 SQIVND (reference sequence). The CDR3 extends over 15 amino acids. The germline V and J ends were trimmed by 3 bases and 9 bases, with 18 bases remaining between them. CDR3 sequence (DNA): TGTGCCAGTAGTATGTCAGCCGAACGGGAAGCTGAGCAGTTCTTC. This gives the protein CASSMSAEREAEQFF.

The genes are TRBV27 and TRBJ2-7; 11 nucleotides line up with TRBD2. The CDR3 is made up of 15 amino acids. Germline V CDR1 and CDR2: MNHEY, SMNVEV (reference sequence). J was trimmed by 5 bases and V by 8 bases; bases with no gene match: 11. The CDR3 sequence: CASGSGRASRHEQYF. In DNA, the CDR3 is TGTGCCAGCGGTAGCGGGAGGGCCTCTCGCCACGAGCAGTACTTC.

The V and J genes are TRBV15 and TRBJ1-2; D might be TRBD1 (5 bases). Trimming cost V 1 base and J 3 bases, with 12 bases left between them. The CDR3 has 15 residues. CDR1 is LNHNV and CDR2 is YYDKDF in the germline V gene (reference sequence). The CDR3 DNA reads TGTGCCACCAGCAGAGTGGGGGAGGTAGACTATGGCTACACCTTC. Translation gives CATSRVGEVDYGYTF. Based on the CDR3 plus reference TRBV15 and TRBJ1-2, the full variable domain is DAMVIQNPRYQVTQFGKPVTLSCSQTLNHNVMYWYQQKSSQAPKLLFHYYDKDFNNEADTPDNFQSRRPNTSFCFLDIRSPGLGDTAMYLCATSRVGEVDYGYTFGSGTRLTVV.

J is TRBJ1-1 and V is TRBV11-3, with D unresolved. The CDR3 totals 13 residues. Germline loops: CDR1 SGHNT, CDR2 YENEEA. V was clipped by 1 base and J by 6 bases, with 9 bases between them. The CDR3 reads CASSLVWSAEAFF. CDR3 bases: TGTGCCAGCAGCTTAGTTTGGTCAGCTGAAGCTTTCTTT.

The chain combines TRBV7-9 with TRBJ2-5; no definite D call. In germline, CDR1 is SEHNR, CDR2 FQNEAQ (reference sequence). The V end was cut by 5 bases, the J end by 5 bases, with 9 bases between. The CDR3 extends over 12 amino acids. CDR3 in DNA: TGTGCCAGCAGCGAGCAGAGGGAGACCCAGTACTTC. This translates into CASSEQRETQYF.

The chain employs TRBV4-3 and TRBJ2-7; D uncertain. V dropped 4 bases and J dropped 0 bases, with 13 bases sitting between them. In germline, CDR1 is LGHNA, CDR2 YSLEER. This CDR3 has 15 residues. The CDR3 protein is CASSPLYPGSYEQYF. The CDR3 bases are TGCGCCAGCAGCCCACTTTATCCGGGCTCCTACGAGCAGTACTTC.

V and J are TRBV4-1 and TRBJ2-7, with a possible D match to TRBD1 (5 bases). Germline CDR1 and CDR2: MGHRA and YSYEKL. The CDR3 totals 16 residues. The germline V and J ends were trimmed by 1 base and 6 bases, with 19 bases remaining between them. The CDR3 region is CASSQAGGKGFGEQYF. CDR3 DNA sequence: TGCGCCAGCAGCCAAGCTGGTGGTAAGGGGTTCGGCGAGCAGTACTTC.

The gene calls are TRBV6-5 and TRBJ2-7, with D possibly matching TRBD1 (5 bases). Looked up from germline, CDR1 is MNHEY and CDR2 is SVGAGI. Trimming cost V 5 bases and J 1 base, with 12 bases left between them. CDR3 size: 14 residues. CDR3 coding DNA: TGTGCCAGCAGTCCCAGGGCTGTATCCTACGAGCAGTACTTC. Translated, it gives CASSPRAVSYEQYF.

A note on this clone: At one end, the junction sequence differs from germline, possibly due to a read error. The CDR3 loop reads CASSLGQAGTEAFF. DNA for the CDR3: TGTGCCAGCAGTTTAGGACAGGCAGGCACTGAAGCTTTCTTT. The rearrangement uses TRBV7-9 and TRBJ1-1, with 7 bases identical to TRBD1. Germline lookup yields CDR1 SEHNR and CDR2 FQNEAQ (reference sequence). This CDR3 spans 14 amino acids. The whole variable domain, remainder taken from reference TRBV7-9 and TRBJ1-1, is DTGVSQNPRHKITKRGQNVTFRCDPISEHNRLYWYRQTLGQGPEFLTYFQNEAQLEKSRLLSDRFSAERPKGSFSTLEIQRTEQGDSAMYLCASSLGQAGTEAFFGQGTRLTVV.